What follows is one T cell receptor beta chain and its context. The data are from a study of shared clonotypes between healthy human individuals. Naive-designated CD8 cells lacked CD45RO, were positively enriched for CCR7, and omitted terminally differentiated effector memory CD45RA+ cells. Authors' methods: Without quality scores, immunoSEQ junctional reads could not be filtered like full-length reads. Sequenced by immunoSEQ multiplex PCR; TCRdb stores in-frame clones only, minus some. The V and J calls and clone size were taken over from that table, and D and trimming were inferred from the DNA. Of just over 2,000,000 clones in the sample, about 95% were seen once. V lost 0 bases, J lost 6 bases, and 6 bases lay in between. This CDR3 is built from 13 residues. Germline V gene sequence: CDR1 LNHDA, CDR2 SQIVND (reference sequence).

The source material was naive CD8+ T cells sorted from blood. This TCR was sampled from a man aged 18 to 30 in good health. The V call is TRBV19, the J call TRBJ1-5, with D unclear. The CDR3 loop is CASSIDDGQPQHF. The CDR3 region has the DNA TGTGCCAGTAGTATAGATGATGGTCAGCCCCAGCATTTT.